The T cell receptor beta chain described here comes from a study of human T cells and chemical hapten exposure. Study-wide findings and caveats: With regard to DPC sensitization, TCRs above 1 in 1000 frequency did not change.

Trimming took 7 bases from V and 0 from J; bases not matched to a gene: 11. The CDR3 consists of 17 residues. Specified time point: patch test 1, 2 weeks after DPC sensitization. The sample's treatment: therapeutic diphenylcyclopropenone sensitization with weekly scalp DPC. Extraction of total RNA was performed on unfractionated whole blood. TCRdb independently ran MiXCR on the RACE reads; one entry per CDR3 protein. The sample includes fewer than 95,000 distinct CDR3 sequences, more than 9% of them seen just once. This clonotype was seen just once. Antigen unknown. This sequence joins TRBV12-3 or TRBV12-4 and TRBJ1-3, with TRBD1 identical over 8 bases. The material sequenced was whole blood, taken in connection with sensitization to the hapten diphenylcyclopropenone (DPC). This TCR was recovered from a man aged 35 to 55 with alopecia areata. Some clones in this sample may be carry-over from other donors' samples. CDR3 sequence (DNA): TGTGCCAGCACTCCCGACAGGGGAAGTTCCTCTGGAAACACCATATATTTT. Amino acids: CASTPDRGSSSGNTIYF.